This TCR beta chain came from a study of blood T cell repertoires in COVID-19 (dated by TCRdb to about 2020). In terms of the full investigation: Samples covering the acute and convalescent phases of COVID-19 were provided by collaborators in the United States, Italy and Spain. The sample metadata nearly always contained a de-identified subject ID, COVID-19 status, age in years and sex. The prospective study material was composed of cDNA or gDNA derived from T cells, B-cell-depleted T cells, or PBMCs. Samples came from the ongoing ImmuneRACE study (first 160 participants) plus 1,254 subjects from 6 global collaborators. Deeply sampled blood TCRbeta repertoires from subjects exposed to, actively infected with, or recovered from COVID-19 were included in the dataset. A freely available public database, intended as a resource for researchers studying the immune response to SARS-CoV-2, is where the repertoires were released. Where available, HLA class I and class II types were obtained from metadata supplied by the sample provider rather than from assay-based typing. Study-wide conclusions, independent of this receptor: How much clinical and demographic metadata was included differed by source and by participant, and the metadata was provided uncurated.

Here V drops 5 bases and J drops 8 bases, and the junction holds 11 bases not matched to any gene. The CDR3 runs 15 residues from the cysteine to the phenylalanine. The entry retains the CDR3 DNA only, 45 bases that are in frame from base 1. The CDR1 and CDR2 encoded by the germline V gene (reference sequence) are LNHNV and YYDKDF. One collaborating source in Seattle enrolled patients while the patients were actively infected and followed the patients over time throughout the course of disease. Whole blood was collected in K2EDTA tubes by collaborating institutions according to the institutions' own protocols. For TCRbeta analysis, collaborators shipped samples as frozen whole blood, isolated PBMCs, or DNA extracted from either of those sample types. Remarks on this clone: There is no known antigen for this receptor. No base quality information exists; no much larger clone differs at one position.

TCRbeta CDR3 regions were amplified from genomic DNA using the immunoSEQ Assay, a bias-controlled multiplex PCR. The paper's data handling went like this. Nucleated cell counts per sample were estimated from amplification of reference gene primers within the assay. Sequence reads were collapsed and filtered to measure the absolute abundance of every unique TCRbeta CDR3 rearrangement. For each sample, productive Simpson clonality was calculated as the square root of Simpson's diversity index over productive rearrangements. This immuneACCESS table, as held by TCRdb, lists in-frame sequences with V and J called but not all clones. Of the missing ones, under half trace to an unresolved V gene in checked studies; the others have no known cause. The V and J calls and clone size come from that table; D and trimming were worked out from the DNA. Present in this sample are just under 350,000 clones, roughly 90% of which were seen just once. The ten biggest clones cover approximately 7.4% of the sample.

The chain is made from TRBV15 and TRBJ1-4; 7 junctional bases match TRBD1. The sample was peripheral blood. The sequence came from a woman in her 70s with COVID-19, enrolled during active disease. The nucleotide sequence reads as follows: TGTGCCACCAGCTACAGGGGCAGGGAAGAAGAAAAACTGTTTTTT. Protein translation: CATSYRGREEEKLFF.